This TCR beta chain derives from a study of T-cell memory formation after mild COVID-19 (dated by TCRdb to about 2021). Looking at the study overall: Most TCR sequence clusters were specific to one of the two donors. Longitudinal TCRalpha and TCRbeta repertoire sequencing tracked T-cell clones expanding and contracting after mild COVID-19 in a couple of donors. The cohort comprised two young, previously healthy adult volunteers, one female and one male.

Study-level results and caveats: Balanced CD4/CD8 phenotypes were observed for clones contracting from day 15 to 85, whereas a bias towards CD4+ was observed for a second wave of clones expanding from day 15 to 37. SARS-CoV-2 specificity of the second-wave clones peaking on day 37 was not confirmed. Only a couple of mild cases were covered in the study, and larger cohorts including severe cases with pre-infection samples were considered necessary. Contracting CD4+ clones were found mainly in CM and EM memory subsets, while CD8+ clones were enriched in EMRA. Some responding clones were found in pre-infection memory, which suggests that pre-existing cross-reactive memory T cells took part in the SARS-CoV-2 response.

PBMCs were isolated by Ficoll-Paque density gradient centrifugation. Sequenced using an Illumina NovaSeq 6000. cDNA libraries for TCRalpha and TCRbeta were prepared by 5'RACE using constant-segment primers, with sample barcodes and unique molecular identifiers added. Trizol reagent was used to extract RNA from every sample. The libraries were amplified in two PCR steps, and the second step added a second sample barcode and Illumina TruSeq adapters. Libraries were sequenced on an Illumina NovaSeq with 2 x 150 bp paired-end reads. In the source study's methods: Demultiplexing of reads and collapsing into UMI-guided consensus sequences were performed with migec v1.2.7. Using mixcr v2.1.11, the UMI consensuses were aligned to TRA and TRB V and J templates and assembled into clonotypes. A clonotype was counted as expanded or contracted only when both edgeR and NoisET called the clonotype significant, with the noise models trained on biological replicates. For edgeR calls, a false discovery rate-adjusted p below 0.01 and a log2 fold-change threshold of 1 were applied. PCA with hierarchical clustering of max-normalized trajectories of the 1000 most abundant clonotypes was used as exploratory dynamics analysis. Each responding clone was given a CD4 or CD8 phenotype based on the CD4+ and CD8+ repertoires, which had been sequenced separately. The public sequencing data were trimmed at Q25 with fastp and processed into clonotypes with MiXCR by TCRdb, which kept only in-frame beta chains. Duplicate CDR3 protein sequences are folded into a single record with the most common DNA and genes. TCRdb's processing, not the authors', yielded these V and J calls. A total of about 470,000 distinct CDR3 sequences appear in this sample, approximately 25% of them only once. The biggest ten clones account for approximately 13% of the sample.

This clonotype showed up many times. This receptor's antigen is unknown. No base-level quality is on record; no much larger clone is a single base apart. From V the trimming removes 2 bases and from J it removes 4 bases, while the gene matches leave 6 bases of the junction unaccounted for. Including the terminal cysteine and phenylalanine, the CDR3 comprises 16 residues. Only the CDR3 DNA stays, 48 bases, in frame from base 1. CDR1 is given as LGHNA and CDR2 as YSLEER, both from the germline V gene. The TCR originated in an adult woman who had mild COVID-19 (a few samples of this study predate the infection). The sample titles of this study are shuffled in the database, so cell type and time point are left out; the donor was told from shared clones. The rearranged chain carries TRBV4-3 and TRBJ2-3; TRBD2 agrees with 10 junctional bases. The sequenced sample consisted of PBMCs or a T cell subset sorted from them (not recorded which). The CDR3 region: CASSQRRLAGADTQYF. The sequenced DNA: TGCGCCAGCAGCCAAAGACGGCTAGCGGGAGCAGATACGCAGTATTTT.